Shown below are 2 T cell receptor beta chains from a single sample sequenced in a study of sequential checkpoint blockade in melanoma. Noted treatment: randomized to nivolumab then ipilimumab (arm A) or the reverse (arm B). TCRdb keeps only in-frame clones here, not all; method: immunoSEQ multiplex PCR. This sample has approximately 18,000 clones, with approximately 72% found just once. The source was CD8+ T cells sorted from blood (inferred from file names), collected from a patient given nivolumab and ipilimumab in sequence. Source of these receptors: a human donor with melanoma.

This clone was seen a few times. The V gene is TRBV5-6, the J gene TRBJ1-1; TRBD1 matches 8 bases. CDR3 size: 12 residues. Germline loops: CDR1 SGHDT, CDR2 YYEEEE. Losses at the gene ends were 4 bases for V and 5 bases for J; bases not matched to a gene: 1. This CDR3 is CASSRQGTEAFF. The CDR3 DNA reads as TGTGCCAGCAGCAGACAGGGGACTGAAGCTTTCTTT.

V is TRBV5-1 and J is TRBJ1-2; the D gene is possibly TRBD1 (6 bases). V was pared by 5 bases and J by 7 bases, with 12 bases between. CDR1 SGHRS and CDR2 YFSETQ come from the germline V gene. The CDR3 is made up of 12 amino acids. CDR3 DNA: TGCGCCAGCAGAGAGGGGGGGAGTGGCTACACCTTC. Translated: CASREGGSGYTF.